This record concerns one T cell receptor beta chain sequence. Its antigen remains unknown. TCRdb re-analyzed the 5' RACE reads; it lists each CDR3 protein once, without DNA. Seen in this sample are about 260,000 distinct CDR3 sequences; the ten most common clones hold 0.39%. This sample is drawn from a study of T cells expressing NK-cell markers. Across the whole study: The authors derived TCR beta repertoires from sorted CD3+CD56+NKG2C+, CD3+CD56+NKG2C- and CD3+CD56-NKG2C+ T cells. Study outcomes and limitations: In a group of several donors, dominant NKG2C+ clonotypes represented roughly 1.0-7.5% of CD8+ T cells. Where a handful of donors were concerned, these clonotypes also led the CD3+CD56-NKG2C+ fraction. There remained a lack of clarity about HCMV specificity of expanded NKG2C+ T cell clones.

The CDR3 runs 11 residues. The germline CDR1 and CDR2 sequences are SQVTM and ANQGSEA. The rearrangement links TRBV29-1 to TRBJ2-1; the D call of TRBD2 rests on TCRdb alone, since no DNA is present to check it. Sequencing was carried out using blood T cells: a sorted CD56 or NKG2C T cell subset, CD4+ or CD8+ T cells, or bulk PBMC T cells (not recorded which). The TCR was taken from a man between 18 and 29 years old in good health. CDR3 sequence reads: CSVEGAHGQFF.